This is a list of T cell receptor beta chains from one sample in a study of cytotoxic CD8 clonotypes in ibrutinib-treated CLL. Only in-frame clones appear in the TCRdb table, and some are missing; sequencing was by immunoSEQ multiplex PCR. The sample consists of approximately 350,000 clones, 67% of them appearing once. The input for sequencing was PBMCs, taken after 36 months of ibrutinib treatment. Source of these receptors: a human donor with chronic lymphocytic leukemia. Both conserved end residues are trimmed from each CDR3.

11,TRBV6-1,ASSNNPGYGYT
13,TRBV7-3,ASSLDDSWFNEQF
14,TRBV27,ASKRMTGGRTDTQY
12,TRBV4-1,ASSQGTVVSPLH
13,TRBV7-2,ASSLEPSGKGEQY
8,TRBV5-1,ASSGYEQY
13,TRBV7-8,ASRRLQGVDNEQF
13,TRBV15,ATSRDRGGAYEQY
11,TRBV6-1,ASSEFGHYGYT
12,TRBV6-5,ASSYDSGDTEAF
14,TRBV15,ATSTLGLAVSDEQF
13,TRBV5-1,ASSWTGTSLNEQF
11,TRBV6-1,AGPGTSVNEQF
11,TRBV4-2,ASSRGLTDTQY
12,TRBV19,ATTRTVMNTEAF
12,TRBV15,ATSRDTVDYEQY
16,TRBV15,ATSRGQLRLATNEKLF
11,TRBV29-1,SVEGSRPGELF
13,TRBV4-1,ASSQEGQGRETQY
11,TRBV7-9,ASSLTAVYGYT
11,TRBV18,ASSPGGGGGYT
12,TRBV9,ASSVLDWSYEQY
16,TRBV7-3,ASSLSPAWTANTGELF
11,TRBV2,ASRVPRRETQY
8,TRBV20-1,STGNTEAF
11,TRBV5-6,ASSLIGNQPQH
13,TRBV5-1,ASSPDGASGGELF
14,TRBV15,ATSRGGEQPWIPQH
11,TRBV5-1,ASRVGVNTEAF